Sequencing of this T cell receptor (beta chain) was carried out in a study of blood T cell repertoires in COVID-19. Repertoires were generated with immunoSEQ multiplex PCR, while TCRdb's copy carries only in-frame clones and drops some. The profile shows around 67,000 clones, around 88% of them singletons. Looked up from germline, CDR1 is SGHVS and CDR2 is FQNEAQ. The CDR3 has 15 amino acids. V gave up 4 bases and J gave up 6 bases; unmatched junction bases: 10. Sequenced sample: peripheral blood. This clonotype was obtained from a woman older than 75 with acute or convalescent COVID-19. The chain recombines TRBV7-8 with TRBJ2-7, with TRBD2 identical over 9 bases. The chain's CDR3 is CASSYQRGANPEQYF. CDR3 sequence (DNA): TGTGCCAGCAGCTACCAGCGGGGGGCCAACCCCGAGCAGTACTTC.